Each of the 7 T cell receptor beta chains below was sequenced from the same sample in a study of shared clonotypes between healthy human individuals (dated by TCRdb to the early 2020s). The library was generated by the immunoSEQ multiplex PCR assay. The table comes from immuneACCESS by way of TCRdb, which keeps in-frame sequences with V and J called. Part of the clones is missing from these tables; in studies checked, under half for an unresolved V gene and the rest for unknown reasons. The sample contains around 690,000 clones, 90% of them found a single time. 34% of the sample comes from the top ten. Sequencing was performed on memory CD8+ T cells from PBMCs. The intended sense of this specimen's cell subset or site label: CD45RO+ cells pooled with CCR7-negative TemRA cells. The receptors come from a man aged 18 to 35 in good health. Some clones in this sample may be carry-over from other donors' samples.

This clone came up once. Other DNA sequences within the sample encode an identical CDR3. J is TRBJ2-1 and V is TRBV18; D is ambiguous. Trimming shortened V by 3 bases and J by 6 bases, and 6 bases separated the two germline ends. CDR1 is KGHSH and CDR2 is LQKENI in the germline V gene. The CDR3 extends over 12 amino acids. CDR3 protein: CASSPLGNEQFF. CDR3 bases: TGTGCCAGCTCACCGCTAGGCAATGAGCAGTTCTTC.

The chain is built from TRBV27 and TRBJ1-2; D is unclear. The ends were cut back, 0 bases at V and 4 bases at J, with 12 bases in the middle. The germline gives CDR1 MNHEY, CDR2 SMNVEV (reference sequence). This CDR3 region has 15 residues. The CDR3 DNA reads as TGTGCCAGCAGTTTATCCCCTCCGGCGGCCTATGGCTACACCTTC. It yields the protein CASSLSPPAAYGYTF.

CDR3 loop: CASSHEPDLSYEQYF. In DNA, the CDR3 is TGTGCCAGCAGCCATGAACCCGATCTTTCCTACGAGCAGTACTTC. The chain recombines TRBV28 with TRBJ2-7; no reliable D call. V shed 6 bases and J shed 1 base, with 16 bases lying between them. This CDR3 region has 15 residues. Germline lookup yields CDR1 MDHEN and CDR2 SYDVKM.

The chain is built from TRBV29-1 and TRBJ2-7; tentatively, D is TRBD2 (5 bases). In germline, CDR1 is SQVTM, CDR2 ANQGSEA. Trimming removed 7 bases from V and 1 base from J, with 14 bases in between. The CDR3 is made up of 13 amino acids. In DNA form, the CDR3 reads TGCAGCGGCCGCTCCGGGGAGTCCTACGAGCAGTACTTC. This gives the protein CSGRSGESYEQYF.

This chain links TRBV28 with TRBJ2-5; 7 bases map to TRBD1. The CDR3 covers 12 residues. Germline lookup yields CDR1 MDHEN and CDR2 SYDVKM. The J segment lost 2 bases and the V segment lost 6 bases, leaving 0 bases of the junction unmatched. CDR3 sequence: CASRGQQETQYF. In DNA, the CDR3 is TGTGCCAGCAGGGGACAGCAAGAGACCCAGTACTTC.

CDR3 sequence: CASSEPPGLYQPQHF. In nucleotides, the CDR3 is TGTGCCAGCAGTGAACCACCGGGACTTTATCAGCCCCAGCATTTT. The gene calls are TRBV6-1 and TRBJ1-5; perhaps TRBD1 as D (5 bases). Trimming took 2 bases from V and 5 from J, leaving 13 bases between them. The CDR3 is 15 amino acids. CDR1 MNHNS and CDR2 SASEGT come from the germline V gene.

The chain joins TRBV5-1 to TRBJ2-7, with TRBD1 matching 8 bases. The CDR3 has 15 residues. Per the germline V gene, CDR1 is SGHRS and CDR2 is YFSETQ. V lost 0 bases, J lost 3 bases, and 5 bases stayed unmatched. CDR3 nucleotides: TGCGCCAGCAGCTTGGCCAGGGGGCCAGGCTACGAGCAGTACTTC. Translating it yields CASSLARGPGYEQYF.